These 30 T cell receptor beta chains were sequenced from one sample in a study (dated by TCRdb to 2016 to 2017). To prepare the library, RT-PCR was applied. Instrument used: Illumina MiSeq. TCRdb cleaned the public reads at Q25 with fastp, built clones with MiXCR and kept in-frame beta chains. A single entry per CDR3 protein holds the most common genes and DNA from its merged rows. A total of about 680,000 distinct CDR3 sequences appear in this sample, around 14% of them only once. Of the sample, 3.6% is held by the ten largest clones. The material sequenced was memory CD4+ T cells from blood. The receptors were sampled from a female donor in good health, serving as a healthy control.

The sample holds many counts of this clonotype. The DNA for the CDR3 is TGTGCCAGCAGTTCCTCCACTCTCGTGCTCTCCTACGAGCAGTACTTC. The encoded protein is CASSSSTLVLSYEQYF. The chain joins TRBV6-2 or TRBV6-3 to TRBJ2-7; D is undetermined. Per the germline V gene, CDR1 is MNHEY and CDR2 is SVGEGT. The V end was cut by 4 bases, the J end by 0 bases, with 16 bases between. This CDR3 is 16 amino acids long.

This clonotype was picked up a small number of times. The CDR3 here is CASSQGDETDTQYF. CDR3 bases: TGTGCCAGCAGCCAAGGTGACGAAACAGATACGCAGTATTTT. The V call is TRBV4-2, the J call TRBJ2-3; D gene unclear. The germline CDR1 and CDR2 sequences are LGHNA and YNFKEQ. V lost 1 base and J lost 3, with 8 bases in between. CDR3 length: 14 residues.

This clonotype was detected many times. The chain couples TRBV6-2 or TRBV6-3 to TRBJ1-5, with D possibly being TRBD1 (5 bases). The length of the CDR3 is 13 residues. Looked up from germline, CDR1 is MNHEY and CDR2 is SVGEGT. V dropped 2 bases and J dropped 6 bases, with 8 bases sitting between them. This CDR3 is CASSYTGVQPQHF. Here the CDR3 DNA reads TGTGCCAGCAGTTACACGGGGGTTCAGCCCCAGCATTTT.

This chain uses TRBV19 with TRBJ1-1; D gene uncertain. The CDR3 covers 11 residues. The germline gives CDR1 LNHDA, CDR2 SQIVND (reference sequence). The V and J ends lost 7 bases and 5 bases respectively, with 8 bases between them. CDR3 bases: TGTGCCAGTAACGGGTGGACTGAAGCTTTCTTT. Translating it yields CASNGWTEAFF.

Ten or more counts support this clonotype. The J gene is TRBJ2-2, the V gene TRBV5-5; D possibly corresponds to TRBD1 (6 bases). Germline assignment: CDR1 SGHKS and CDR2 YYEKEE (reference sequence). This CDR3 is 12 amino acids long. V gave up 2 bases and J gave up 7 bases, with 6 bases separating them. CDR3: CASSLQGGELFF. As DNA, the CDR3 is TGTGCCAGCAGCTTACAGGGCGGGGAGCTGTTTTTT. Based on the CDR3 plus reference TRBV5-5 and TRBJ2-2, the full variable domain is DAGVTQSPTHLIKTRGQQVTLRCSPISGHKSVSWYQQVLGQGPQFIFQYYEKEERGRGNFPDRFSARQFPNYSSELNVNALLLGDSALYLCASSLQGGELFFGEGSRLTVL.

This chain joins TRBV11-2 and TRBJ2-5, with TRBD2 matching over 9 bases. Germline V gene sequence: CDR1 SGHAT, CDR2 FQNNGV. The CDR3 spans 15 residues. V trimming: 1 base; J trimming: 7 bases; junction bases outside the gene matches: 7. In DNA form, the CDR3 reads TGTGCCAGCAGCTTAGCTAGCGGGGTCTACCGGACCCAGTACTTC. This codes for CASSLASGVYRTQYF.

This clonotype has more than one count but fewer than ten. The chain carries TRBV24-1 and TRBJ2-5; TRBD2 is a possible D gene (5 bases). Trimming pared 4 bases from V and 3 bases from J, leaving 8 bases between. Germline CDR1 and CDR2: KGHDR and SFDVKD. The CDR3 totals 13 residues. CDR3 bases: TGTGCCACCAGTGACCCCGGGGAAGAGACCCAGTACTTC. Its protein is CATSDPGEETQYF.

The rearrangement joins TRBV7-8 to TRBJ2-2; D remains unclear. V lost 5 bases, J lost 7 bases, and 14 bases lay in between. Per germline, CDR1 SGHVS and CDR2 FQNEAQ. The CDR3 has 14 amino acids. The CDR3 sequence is CASSVRSRDGELFF. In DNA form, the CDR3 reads TGTGCCAGCAGCGTCCGATCTAGAGACGGGGAGCTGTTTTTT.

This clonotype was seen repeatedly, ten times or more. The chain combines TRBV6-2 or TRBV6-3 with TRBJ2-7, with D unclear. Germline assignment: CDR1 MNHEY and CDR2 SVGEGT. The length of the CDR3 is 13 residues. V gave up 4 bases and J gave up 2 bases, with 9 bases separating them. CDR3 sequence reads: CASSLLSPYEQYF. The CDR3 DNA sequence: TGTGCCAGCAGTTTGCTCTCCCCCTACGAGCAGTACTTC.

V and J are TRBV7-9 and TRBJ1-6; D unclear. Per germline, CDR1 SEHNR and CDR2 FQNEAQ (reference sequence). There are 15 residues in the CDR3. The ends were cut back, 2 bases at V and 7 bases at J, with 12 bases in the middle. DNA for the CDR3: TGTGCCAGCAGCTTATTCGGGTATTACAATTCACCCCTCCACTTT. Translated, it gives CASSLFGYYNSPLHF.

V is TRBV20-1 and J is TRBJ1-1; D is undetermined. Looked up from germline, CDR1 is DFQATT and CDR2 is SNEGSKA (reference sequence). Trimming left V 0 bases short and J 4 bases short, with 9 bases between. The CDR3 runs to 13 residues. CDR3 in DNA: TGCAGTGCTAGAGATCCGATGGGCACTGAAGCTTTCTTT. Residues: CSARDPMGTEAFF.

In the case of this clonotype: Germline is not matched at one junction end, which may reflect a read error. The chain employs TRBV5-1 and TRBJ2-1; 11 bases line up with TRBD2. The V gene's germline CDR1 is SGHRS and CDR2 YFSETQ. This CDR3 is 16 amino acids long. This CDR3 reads CASSLRLAGGPALGLF. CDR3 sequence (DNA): TGCGCCAGCAGCTTGAGGCTAGCGGGAGGTCCAGCCTTGGGGCTCTTC.

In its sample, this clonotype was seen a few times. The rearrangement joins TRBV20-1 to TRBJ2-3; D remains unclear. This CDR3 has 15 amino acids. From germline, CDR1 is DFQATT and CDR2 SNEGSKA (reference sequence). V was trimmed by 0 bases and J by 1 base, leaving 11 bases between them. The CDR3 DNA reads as TGCAGTGCTAGAGATTTCGGCCGGGGCACAGATACGCAGTATTTT. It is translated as CSARDFGRGTDTQYF.

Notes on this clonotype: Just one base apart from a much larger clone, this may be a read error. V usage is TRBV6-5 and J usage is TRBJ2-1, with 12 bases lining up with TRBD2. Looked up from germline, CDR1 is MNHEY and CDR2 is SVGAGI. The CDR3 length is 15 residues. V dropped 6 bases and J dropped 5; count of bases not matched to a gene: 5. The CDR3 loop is CASSSTSGGDNEQFF. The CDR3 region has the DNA TGTGCCAGCAGCTCGACTAGCGGGGGAGACAATGAGCAGTTCTTC.

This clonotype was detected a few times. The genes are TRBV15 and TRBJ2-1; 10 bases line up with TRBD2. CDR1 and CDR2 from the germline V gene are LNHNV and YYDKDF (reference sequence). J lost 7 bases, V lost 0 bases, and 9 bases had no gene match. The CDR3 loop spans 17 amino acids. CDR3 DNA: TGTGCCACCAGCAGAGATTGGAGCGGGAGGGCCCGGAATGAGCAGTTCTTC. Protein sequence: CATSRDWSGRARNEQFF. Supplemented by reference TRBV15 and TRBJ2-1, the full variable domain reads DAMVIQNPRYQVTQFGKPVTLSCSQTLNHNVMYWYQQKSSQAPKLLFHYYDKDFNNEADTPDNFQSRRPNTSFCFLDIRSPGLGDTAMYLCATSRDWSGRARNEQFFGPGTRLTVL.

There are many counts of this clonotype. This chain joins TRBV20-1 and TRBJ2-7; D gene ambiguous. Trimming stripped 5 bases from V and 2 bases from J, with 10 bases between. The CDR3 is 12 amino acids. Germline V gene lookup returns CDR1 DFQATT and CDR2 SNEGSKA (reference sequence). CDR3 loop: CSAGMAPYEQYF. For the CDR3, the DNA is TGCAGTGCTGGTATGGCTCCCTACGAGCAGTACTTC.

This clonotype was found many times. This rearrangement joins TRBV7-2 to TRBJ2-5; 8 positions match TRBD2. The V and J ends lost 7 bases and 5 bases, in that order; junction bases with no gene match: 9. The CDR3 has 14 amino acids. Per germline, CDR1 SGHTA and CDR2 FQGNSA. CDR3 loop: CASTPGTSGETQYF. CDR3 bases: TGTGCCAGCACTCCAGGGACTAGTGGTGAGACCCAGTACTTC.

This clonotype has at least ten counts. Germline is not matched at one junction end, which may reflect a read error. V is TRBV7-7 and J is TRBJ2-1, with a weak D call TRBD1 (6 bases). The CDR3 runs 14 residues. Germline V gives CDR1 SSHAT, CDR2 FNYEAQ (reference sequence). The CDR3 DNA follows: TGTGCTAGCAGCCCGGACAGAGCCTACAATGAGCAGTTCTTC. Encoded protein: CASSPDRAYNEQFF.

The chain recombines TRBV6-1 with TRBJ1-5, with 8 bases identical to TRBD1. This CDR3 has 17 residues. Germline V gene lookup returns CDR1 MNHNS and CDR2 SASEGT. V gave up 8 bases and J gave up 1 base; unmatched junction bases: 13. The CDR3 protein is CASVPAGGPVSNQPQHF. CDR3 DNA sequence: TGTGCCAGCGTCCCGGCAGGGGGCCCAGTGAGCAATCAGCCCCAGCATTTT.

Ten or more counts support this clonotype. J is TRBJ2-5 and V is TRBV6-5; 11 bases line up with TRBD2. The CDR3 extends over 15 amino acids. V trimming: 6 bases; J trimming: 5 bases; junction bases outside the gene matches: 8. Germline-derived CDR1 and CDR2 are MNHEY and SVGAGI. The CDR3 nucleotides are TGTGCCAGCAGGATTAGCGGGGGGGCCGGGGAGACCCAGTACTTC. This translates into CASRISGGAGETQYF.

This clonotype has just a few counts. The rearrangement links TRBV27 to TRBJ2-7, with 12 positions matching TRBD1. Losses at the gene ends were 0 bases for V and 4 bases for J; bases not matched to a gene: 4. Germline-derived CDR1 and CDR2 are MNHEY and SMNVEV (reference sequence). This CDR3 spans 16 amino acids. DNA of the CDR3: TGTGCCAGCAGTTTATCCGGGACAGGGGGCTGGTACGAGCAGTACTTC. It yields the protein CASSLSGTGGWYEQYF.

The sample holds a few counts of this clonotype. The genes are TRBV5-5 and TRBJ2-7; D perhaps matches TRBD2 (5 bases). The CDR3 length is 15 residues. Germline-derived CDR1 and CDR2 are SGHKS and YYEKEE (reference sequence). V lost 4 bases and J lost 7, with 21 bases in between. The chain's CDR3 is CASSGATSATGEQYF. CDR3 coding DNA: TGTGCCAGCAGCGGCGCTACCTCGGCGACGGGGGAGCAGTACTTC.

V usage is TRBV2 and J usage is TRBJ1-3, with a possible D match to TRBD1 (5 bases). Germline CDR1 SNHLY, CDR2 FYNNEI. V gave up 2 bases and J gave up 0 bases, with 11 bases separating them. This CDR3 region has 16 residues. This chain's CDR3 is CASSEFGASSGNTIYF. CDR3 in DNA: TGTGCCAGCAGTGAATTTGGGGCGAGCTCTGGAAACACCATATATTTT. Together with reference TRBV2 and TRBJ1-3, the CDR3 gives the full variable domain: EPEVTQTPSHQVTQMGQEVILRCVPISNHLYFYWYRQILGQKVEFLVSFYNNEISEKSEIFDDQFSVERPDGSNFTLKIRSTKLEDSAMYFCASSEFGASSGNTIYFGEGSWLTVV.

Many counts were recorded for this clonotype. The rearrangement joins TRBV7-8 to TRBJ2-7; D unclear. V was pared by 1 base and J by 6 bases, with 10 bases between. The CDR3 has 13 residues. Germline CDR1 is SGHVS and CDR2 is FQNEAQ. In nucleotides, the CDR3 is TGTGCCAGCAGCTTAGGACCCTCCGGCGAGCAGTACTTC. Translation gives CASSLGPSGEQYF.

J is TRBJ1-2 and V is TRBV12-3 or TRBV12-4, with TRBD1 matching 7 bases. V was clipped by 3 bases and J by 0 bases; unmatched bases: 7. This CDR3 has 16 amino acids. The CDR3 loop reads CASSFRQGSTNYGYTF. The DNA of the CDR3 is TGTGCCAGCAGTTTTAGACAGGGATCTACTAACTATGGCTACACCTTC.

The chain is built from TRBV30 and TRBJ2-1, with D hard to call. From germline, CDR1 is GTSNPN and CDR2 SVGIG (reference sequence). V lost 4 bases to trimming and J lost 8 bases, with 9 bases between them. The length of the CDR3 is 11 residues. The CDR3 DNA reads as TGTGCCTGGAACGATATCTATGAGCAGTTCTTC. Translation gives CAWNDIYEQFF. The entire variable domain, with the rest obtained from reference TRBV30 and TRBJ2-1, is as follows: SQTIHQWPATLVQPVGSPLSLECTVEGTSNPNLYWYRQAAGRGLQLLFYSVGIGQISSEVPQNLSASRPQDRQFILSSKKLLLSDSGFYLCAWNDIYEQFFGPGTRLTVL.

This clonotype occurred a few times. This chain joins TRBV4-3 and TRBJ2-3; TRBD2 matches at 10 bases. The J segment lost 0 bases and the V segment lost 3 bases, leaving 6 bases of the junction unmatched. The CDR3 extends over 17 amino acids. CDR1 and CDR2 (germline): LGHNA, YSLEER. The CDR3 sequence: CASSQRLAGESTDTQYF. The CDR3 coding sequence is TGCGCCAGCAGCCAGCGGCTAGCGGGGGAAAGCACAGATACGCAGTATTTT.

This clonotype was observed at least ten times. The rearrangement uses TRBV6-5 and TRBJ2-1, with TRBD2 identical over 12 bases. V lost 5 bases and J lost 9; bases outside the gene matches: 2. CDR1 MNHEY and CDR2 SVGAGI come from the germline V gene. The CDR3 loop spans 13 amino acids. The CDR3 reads CASSPSGRGEQFF. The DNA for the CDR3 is TGTGCCAGCAGTCCTAGCGGGAGGGGTGAGCAGTTCTTC.

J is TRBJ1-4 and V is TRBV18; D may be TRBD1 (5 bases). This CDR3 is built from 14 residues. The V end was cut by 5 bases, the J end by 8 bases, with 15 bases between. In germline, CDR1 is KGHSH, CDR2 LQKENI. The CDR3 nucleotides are TGTGCCAGCTCAGAATCCAGGGAGGGAGAAAAACTGTTTTTT. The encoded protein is CASSESREGEKLFF.

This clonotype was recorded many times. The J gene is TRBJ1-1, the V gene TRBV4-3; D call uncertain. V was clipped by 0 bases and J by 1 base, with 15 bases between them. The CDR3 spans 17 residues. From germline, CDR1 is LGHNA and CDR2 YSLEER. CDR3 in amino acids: CASSQDWVKAANTEAFF. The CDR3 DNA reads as TGCGCCAGCAGCCAAGATTGGGTCAAGGCGGCGAACACTGAAGCTTTCTTT.